The 5 T cell receptor beta chains below come from one sample, sequenced in a study of identifying expanded T cells in peripheral blood. Clones were sequenced by immunoSEQ multiplex PCR, and TCRdb holds only the in-frame ones, with some missing. This sample has tens of thousands of clones, with 70% to 90% found just once. Material for sequencing was blood. These receptors all come from a person aged 18 to 70 in good health.

The rearrangement uses TRBV6-4 and TRBJ1-1, with D tentatively TRBD1 (5 bases). V lost 6 bases and J 2 bases, leaving 10 bases between the germline ends. In germline, CDR1 is MRHNA, CDR2 SNTAGT. The CDR3 runs 13 residues. CDR3 sequence: CASRETVNTEAFF. CDR3 bases: TGTGCCAGCAGGGAGACAGTTAACACTGAAGCTTTCTTT.

The V and J genes are TRBV10-2 and TRBJ1-1, with D unclear. The germline V and J ends were trimmed by 7 bases and 1 base, with 7 bases remaining between them. There are 12 residues in the CDR3. Germline V CDR1 and CDR2: WSHSY, SAAADI. The CDR3 DNA is TGCGCCAGCACCCCGGCGAACACTGAAGCTTTCTTT. The encoded protein is CASTPANTEAFF.

The chain couples TRBV27 to TRBJ2-7; D is undetermined. V was pared by 2 bases and J by 0 bases, with 5 bases between. The V gene's germline CDR1 is MNHEY and CDR2 SMNVEV (reference sequence). CDR3 length: 13 residues. CDR3 sequence: CASSLGTSYEQYF. The CDR3 DNA sequence: TGTGCCAGCAGTTTAGGAACCTCCTACGAGCAGTACTTC.

This clone was observed once. This chain joins TRBV29-1 and TRBJ1-2, with TRBD1 as a possible D gene (5 bases). Germline lookup yields CDR1 SQVTM and CDR2 ANQGSEA. The CDR3 contains 11 residues. The V and J ends lost 5 bases and 4 bases respectively, with 8 bases between them. In DNA, the CDR3 is TGCAGCGTTTATGACAGCTATGGCTACACCTTC. This codes for CSVYDSYGYTF. The complete variable domain, with remaining parts taken from reference TRBV29-1 and TRBJ1-2, reads SAVISQKPSRDICQRGTSLTIQCQVDSQVTMMFWYRQQPGQSLTLIATANQGSEATYESGFVIDKFPISRPNLTFSTLTVSNMSPEDSSIYLCSVYDSYGYTFGSGTRLTVV.

The J gene is TRBJ1-6, the V gene TRBV18; D is ambiguous. This CDR3 has 18 amino acids. Germline values: CDR1 KGHSH, CDR2 LQKENI. The V end was cut by 5 bases, the J end by 0 bases, with 17 bases between. The CDR3 nucleotides are TGTGCCAGCTCATCAAACGGAGTTCTGAGCTCCTATAATTCACCCCTCCACTTT. Its protein product is CASSSNGVLSSYNSPLHF.